These 32 T cell receptor beta chains share one sample of origin, sequenced in a study of cytomegalovirus exposure and HLA in healthy donors. Researchers ran the PCR with 60 Vbeta and 13 Jbeta primers. The repertoire was sequenced with immunoSEQ multiplex PCR; TCRdb's copy has only in-frame clones and lacks some. The sample has some 95,000 clones, around four fifths seen once. The sample was PBMCs. Every receptor here comes from a man aged 45-65 years in good health and CMV-seropositive.

The V gene is TRBV27, the J gene TRBJ2-1; 8 bases are a match to TRBD2. Trimming at V came to 5 bases and at J to 4 bases, leaving 10 bases not matched to a gene. In germline, CDR1 is MNHEY, CDR2 SMNVEV (reference sequence). The CDR3 is made up of 16 amino acids. Here the CDR3 DNA reads TGTGCCAGCAGTCTGAGGACTAGCAGCACATACAATGAGCAGTTCTTC. As protein: CASSLRTSSTYNEQFF.

This chain joins TRBV19 and TRBJ1-2; 8 bases fit TRBD1. The CDR3 runs 17 residues. CDR1 is LNHDA and CDR2 is SQIVND in the germline V gene (reference sequence). V trimming: 0 bases; J trimming: 7 bases; junction bases outside the gene matches: 13. CDR3 loop: CASSIDLPDRVSSGYTF. CDR3 nucleotide sequence: TGTGCCAGTAGTATAGATCTTCCGGACAGGGTCTCGAGTGGCTACACCTTC.

This clone was detected only a few times. The rearrangement links TRBV27 to TRBJ2-3, with 16 nucleotides matching TRBD2. V lost 11 bases, J lost 6 bases, and 11 bases stayed unmatched. The length of the CDR3 is 16 residues. CDR1 and CDR2 (germline): MNHEY, SMNVEV (reference sequence). Here the CDR3 DNA reads TGTGCCGGTGGGACTAGCGGGGGGGATAGTCCCGATACGCAGTATTTT. Protein product: CAGGTSGGDSPDTQYF.

The chain employs TRBV4-1 and TRBJ1-1; D may be TRBD1 (6 bases). There are 17 residues in the CDR3. V was pared by 1 base and J by 4 bases, with 19 bases between. Germline loops: CDR1 MGHRA, CDR2 YSYEKL. CDR3 amino acids: CASSQGGGGGMATEAFF. The DNA for the CDR3 is TGCGCCAGCAGCCAAGGGGGAGGGGGGGGTATGGCCACTGAAGCTTTCTTT.

This chain connects TRBV14 to TRBJ2-1; D remains ambiguous. V was pared by 3 bases and J by 7 bases, with 10 bases between. The CDR3 runs 13 residues. Germline V gene data show CDR1 as SGHDN and CDR2 as FVKESK. The CDR3 region has the DNA TGTGCCAGCAGCCACGAGACTCCTAATGAGCAGTTCTTC. It yields the protein CASSHETPNEQFF.

This clone was observed a few times. V usage is TRBV27 and J usage is TRBJ1-4; D gene uncertain. Germline V gene sequence: CDR1 MNHEY, CDR2 SMNVEV (reference sequence). V gave up 3 bases and J gave up 4 bases, with 9 bases separating them. The CDR3 is 14 residues long. This CDR3 reads CASSLGGFNEKLFF. The CDR3 DNA reads as TGTGCCAGCAGTTTGGGAGGGTTTAATGAAAAACTGTTTTTT.

This clone was counted a single time. J is TRBJ2-3 and V is TRBV19, with 8 bases lining up with TRBD2. From germline, CDR1 is LNHDA and CDR2 SQIVND (reference sequence). The CDR3 length is 16 residues. The junction had 11 bases not matched to a gene; V was cut back by 3 bases and J by 6 bases. CDR3 bases: TGTGCCAGTAGTATTGGTAACCGGGGGGGCCTGGATACGCAGTATTTT. Translated: CASSIGNRGGLDTQYF. Together with reference TRBV19 and TRBJ2-3, the CDR3 gives the full variable domain: DGGITQSPKYLFRKEGQNVTLSCEQNLNHDAMYWYRQDPGQGLRLIYYSQIVNDFQKGDIAEGYSVSREKKESFPLTVTSAQKNPTAFYLCASSIGNRGGLDTQYFGPGTRLTVL.

The chain is built from TRBV14 and TRBJ1-2; 7 nucleotides match TRBD1. V shed 4 bases and J 0 bases; nucleotides not matched to a gene: 8. The CDR3 spans 16 residues. Germline loops: CDR1 SGHDN, CDR2 FVKESK. Here the CDR3 reads CASSPTRTGANYGYTF. The CDR3 coding sequence is TGTGCCAGCAGCCCCACCCGGACAGGAGCTAACTATGGCTACACCTTC.

V is TRBV13 and J is TRBJ1-3, with 7 bases matching TRBD1. CDR1 PRHDT and CDR2 FYEKMQ come from the germline V gene (reference sequence). The V gene end was trimmed by 4 bases and the J gene end by 4 bases; junction bases not matched to a gene: 19. The CDR3 is made up of 19 amino acids. The CDR3 coding sequence is TGTGCCAGCAGCTCCCGTTTCATTACAGGGGCAGCCCTCGGAAACACCATATATTTT. Its translation is CASSSRFITGAALGNTIYF.

This sequence joins TRBV4-3 and TRBJ2-7; TRBD2 might be the D (6 bases). The CDR3 has 13 amino acids. Trimming shortened V by 2 bases and J by 6 bases, and 11 bases separated the two germline ends. Germline CDR1 LGHNA, CDR2 YSLEER. The CDR3 loop is CASSQLEGCEQYF. CDR3 nucleotide sequence: TGCGCCAGCAGCCAACTGGAGGGTTGCGAGCAGTACTTC.

The chain has TRBV7-2 and TRBJ1-4, with 8 bases matching TRBD1. The CDR3 spans 15 residues. V gave up 5 bases and J gave up 7 bases; unmatched junction bases: 9. Per germline, CDR1 SGHTA and CDR2 FQGNSA. The CDR3 spells CASSRGQAGVEKLFF. Here the CDR3 DNA reads TGTGCCAGCAGCCGGGGACAGGCCGGGGTTGAAAAACTGTTTTTT.

The CDR3 loop reads CASSLAQTEAFF. Written as DNA, the CDR3 is TGTGCCAGCAGCTTAGCTCAAACTGAAGCTTTCTTT. V gene TRBV7-9 combines with J gene TRBJ1-1; D remains unclear. V lost 0 bases to trimming and J lost 5 bases, with 4 bases between them. CDR3 length equals 12 residues. Germline V gene data show CDR1 as SEHNR and CDR2 as FQNEAQ (reference sequence).

This clone was seen only once. The V call is TRBV19, the J call TRBJ2-1; TRBD1 matches 9 bases. Per germline, CDR1 LNHDA and CDR2 SQIVND (reference sequence). This CDR3 contains 15 residues. J was trimmed by 5 bases and V by 4 bases; bases with no gene match: 6. CDR3 nucleotides: TGTGCCAGTAGTAGGGACAGGGCGCGAGACAATGAGCAGTTCTTC. This sequence encodes CASSRDRARDNEQFF.

Note on this clone: The junction shows a germline mismatch at one end, possibly a read error. J is TRBJ1-1 and V is TRBV2; TRBD1 is a possible D gene (5 bases). The CDR3 has 15 amino acids. In germline, CDR1 is SNHLY, CDR2 FYNNEI. CDR3: CASSVSPGPNPEAFF. CDR3 in DNA: TGTGCCAGCAGTGTCAGTCCAGGGCCGAACCCTGAAGCTTTCTTT. The whole variable domain, remainder taken from reference TRBV2 and TRBJ1-1, is EPEVTQTPSHQVTQMGQEVILRCVPISNHLYFYWYRQILGQKVEFLVSFYNNEISEKSEIFDDQFSVERPDGSNFTLKIRSTKLEDSAMYFCASSVSPGPNPEAFFGQGTRLTVV.

This chain joins TRBV29-1 and TRBJ1-2, with unresolved D. This CDR3 has 12 residues. Deletions cut 7 bases from V and 7 bases from J, with 16 bases between. Germline CDR1 SQVTM, CDR2 ANQGSEA. The CDR3 spells CSAVMGGFGYTF. In DNA form, the CDR3 reads TGCAGCGCCGTGATGGGAGGGTTTGGCTACACCTTC. Full variable domain (remainder filled in from reference TRBV29-1 and TRBJ1-2): SAVISQKPSRDICQRGTSLTIQCQVDSQVTMMFWYRQQPGQSLTLIATANQGSEATYESGFVIDKFPISRPNLTFSTLTVSNMSPEDSSIYLCSAVMGGFGYTFGSGTRLTVV.

This clone has just a few counts. The rearrangement joins TRBV19 to TRBJ2-7; 7 bases map to TRBD1. CDR1 and CDR2 from the germline V gene are LNHDA and SQIVND (reference sequence). The CDR3 runs to 15 residues. J gave up 4 bases and V 10 bases, and 16 bases lay outside the gene matches. This CDR3 is CATKGGPGQTYEQYF. The CDR3 DNA follows: TGTGCCACCAAAGGGGGCCCGGGACAGACTTACGAGCAGTACTTC.

This clone was seen once. Germline is not matched at one junction end, which may reflect a read error. The gene calls are TRBV30 and TRBJ1-6, with a possible D match to TRBD1 (5 bases). Germline assignment: CDR1 GTSNPN and CDR2 SVGIG (reference sequence). The CDR3 spans 13 residues. DNA for the CDR3: TGTGCCTGGACAGGGAACAATAATTCACCCCTCAACTTT. Amino acids: CAWTGNNNSPLNF.

The chain is built from TRBV14 and TRBJ1-1; no clear D gene. Trimming pared 6 bases from V and 4 bases from J, leaving 15 bases between. The CDR3 totals 14 residues. Germline CDR1 reads SGHDN; CDR2 reads FVKESK. The CDR3, as DNA: TGTGCCAGCAGACGGCCGGGGAGGGCCACTGAAGCTTTCTTT. Translating gives CASRRPGRATEAFF.

The chain carries TRBV11-2 and TRBJ1-1; D might be TRBD1 (6 bases). Per germline, CDR1 SGHAT and CDR2 FQNNGV. V dropped 7 bases and J dropped 0 bases, with 12 bases sitting between them. CDR3 size: 14 residues. CDR3 coding DNA: TGTGCCAGCATCAAATACAGGGTGAACACTGAAGCTTTCTTT. It yields the protein CASIKYRVNTEAFF.

The chain is built from TRBV2 and TRBJ2-3; weak D call: TRBD1 (5 bases). The CDR3 is made up of 14 amino acids. The ends were cut back, 4 bases at V and 2 bases at J, with 10 bases in the middle. Germline-derived CDR1 and CDR2 are SNHLY and FYNNEI. CDR3 sequence (DNA): TGTGCCAGCAGTGTTTTCAGGGCCACAGATACGCAGTATTTT. This encodes CASSVFRATDTQYF.

V is TRBV6-6 and J is TRBJ2-5; 11 bases agree with TRBD1. The CDR3 contains 15 residues. In germline, CDR1 is MNHNY, CDR2 SVGAGI (reference sequence). V lost 5 bases to trimming and J lost 5 bases; unmatched junction nucleotides: 7. The CDR3 DNA is TGTGCCAGCAGTCCTGGACAGGGGGCTTGGGAGACCCAGTACTTC. Translated: CASSPGQGAWETQYF.

The chain joins TRBV7-9 to TRBJ1-4, with D possibly TRBD1 on 5 matching bases. The V end was cut by 7 bases, the J end by 4 bases, with 16 bases between. The CDR3 is made up of 15 amino acids. Germline loops: CDR1 SEHNR, CDR2 FQNEAQ (reference sequence). The CDR3 reads CASNPTGRDNEKLFF. In nucleotides, the CDR3 is TGTGCCAGCAATCCTACGGGCAGGGATAATGAAAAACTGTTTTTT. Full variable domain (outside the CDR3, taken from reference TRBV7-9 and TRBJ1-4): DTGVSQNPRHKITKRGQNVTFRCDPISEHNRLYWYRQTLGQGPEFLTYFQNEAQLEKSRLLSDRFSAERPKGSFSTLEIQRTEQGDSAMYLCASNPTGRDNEKLFFGSGTQLSVL.

The chain employs TRBV9 and TRBJ2-5, with unresolved D. From germline, CDR1 is SGDLS and CDR2 YYNGEE. Deletions cut 6 bases from V and 0 bases from J, with 12 bases between. This CDR3 is 14 amino acids long. The CDR3 DNA reads as TGTGCCAGCAACTCCATGGGCTACCAAGAGACCCAGTACTTC. Translated, it gives CASNSMGYQETQYF.

The chain recombines TRBV10-1 with TRBJ2-2; TRBD2 matches at 7 bases. The V gene's germline CDR1 is WNHNN and CDR2 SYGVQD (reference sequence). J was trimmed by 1 base and V by 1 base; bases with no gene match: 6. The CDR3 is 17 residues long. The CDR3 DNA reads as TGCGCCAGCAGTGAGTGCCTAGCGGCCCGGAACACCGGGGAGCTGTTTTTT. Protein product: CASSECLAARNTGELFF.

The V call is TRBV7-9, the J call TRBJ1-2; D remains ambiguous. The CDR3 extends over 14 amino acids. Trimming stripped 3 bases from V and 0 bases from J, with 8 bases between. Germline V gene data show CDR1 as SEHNR and CDR2 as FQNEAQ (reference sequence). DNA of the CDR3: TGTGCCAGCAGCTTTTTAGATACTAACTATGGCTACACCTTC. This gives the protein CASSFLDTNYGYTF.

This clone was observed a handful of times. The chain couples TRBV23-1 to TRBJ2-7, with D perhaps TRBD2 (5 bases). TRBV23-1 carries the ORF label, with uncertain function. With 6 bases removed from V and 2 bases from J, the gap between germline ends came to 17 bases. The CDR3 covers 15 residues. The CDR3 DNA sequence: TGCGCCAGCAGCAGACCGGGATGTGGGGCCTACGAGCAGTACTTC. Translating gives CASSRPGCGAYEQYF.

V usage is TRBV27 and J usage is TRBJ1-5; 8 bases agree with TRBD1. Germline CDR1 MNHEY, CDR2 SMNVEV (reference sequence). Trimming took 4 bases from V and 1 from J; bases not matched to a gene: 3. The CDR3 is made up of 15 amino acids. The CDR3 DNA follows: TGTGCCAGCAGTTCAGGGGGCGCGAGCAATCAGCCCCAGCATTTT. Protein: CASSSGGASNQPQHF.

V usage is TRBV18 and J usage is TRBJ2-2, with 9 positions matching TRBD1. This CDR3 has 15 residues. V lost 5 bases and J lost 5; bases outside the gene matches: 6. Germline V lookup: CDR1 KGHSH, CDR2 LQKENI. The CDR3 bases are TGTGCCAGCTCAATACAGGGGGCACCAACCGGGGAGCTGTTTTTT. Translating it yields CASSIQGAPTGELFF.

The V call is TRBV6-1, the J call TRBJ2-5; 7 bases align to TRBD1. This CDR3 has 16 amino acids. Germline CDR1 and CDR2: MNHNS and SASEGT. V lost 0 bases to trimming and J lost 1 base; unmatched junction nucleotides: 5. Here the CDR3 reads CASSEAKRTGQETQYF. CDR3 nucleotides: TGTGCCAGCAGTGAAGCGAAGCGGACAGGCCAAGAGACCCAGTACTTC.

The chain employs TRBV11-3 and TRBJ2-5; D is perhaps TRBD2 (6 bases). CDR3 length: 13 residues. CDR1 SGHNT and CDR2 YENEEA come from the germline V gene. Trimming left V 2 bases short and J 4 bases short, with 8 bases between. CDR3 region: CASSLSGPETQYF. The DNA for the CDR3 is TGTGCCAGCAGCTTAAGCGGGCCAGAGACCCAGTACTTC.

This chain links TRBV7-2 with TRBJ2-7, with TRBD2 identical over 9 bases. Germline V gene lookup returns CDR1 SGHTA and CDR2 FQGNSA. The CDR3 has 13 amino acids. The junction had 2 bases not matched to a gene; V was cut back by 8 bases and J by 0 bases. For the CDR3, the DNA is TGTGCCAGCGCTAGCGGGGCCTCCTACGAGCAGTACTTC. Protein sequence: CASASGASYEQYF.

CDR3 region: CAWSGGLARKTQYF. CDR3 nucleotides: TGTGCCTGGAGCGGGGGGCTAGCTAGGAAGACCCAGTACTTC. V and J are TRBV30 and TRBJ2-5; the D gene is possibly TRBD2 (7 bases). The CDR3 runs 14 residues. V was trimmed by 3 bases and J by 6 bases, leaving 17 bases between them. In germline, CDR1 is GTSNPN, CDR2 SVGIG (reference sequence).